This is a list of T cell receptor beta chains from one sample in a study of blood T cell repertoires in COVID-19. Data came from immunoSEQ multiplex PCR; TCRdb stores just in-frame clones and leaves some out. Of roughly 220,000 clones detected, approximately 84% appear once; the ten largest clones hold 5.5% to 7%. Source material: peripheral blood. These receptors came from a man aged 80 or over with acute or convalescent COVID-19. Each CDR3 is given with its conserved first and last residue.

TRBV27 CASSAMAPRGEKLFF
TRBV15 CATSPWTGEKTQYF
TRBV12-3/TRBV12-4 CASSLSPNQPQHF
TRBV6-5 CASSYSTGSSGNTIYF
TRBV7-2 CASSLSPRTSGNGDTQYF
TRBV6-6 CASSYRGNTEAFF
TRBV6-6 CASSQIRLAGEVETQYF
TRBV28 CASSSGQFYGYTF
TRBV18 CASSPPDSANGYTF
TRBV11-2 CASSLDGGGGNIQYF
TRBV6-5 CAGRTGNTEAFF
TRBV5-8 CASSLRGNVNTEAFF
TRBV30 CAIGQGGPDTQYF
TRBV27 CASSSDVGSLETQYF
TRBV3-1/TRBV3-2 CASSQDRSLRGQETQYF
TRBV7-9 CASRSDRGPYNEQFF
TRBV5-1 CASSLSPGEGRNEQFF
TRBV7-2 CASSLSRLRANTGELFF
TRBV7-8 CASSYREGGRGEQFF
TRBV10-3 CAITGGQAIGDEQFF
TRBV7-8 CASSLVPSGRAERQFF
TRBV5-6 CASSAGQGSGNTIYF
TRBV5-4 CASSSGSVLTDTQYF
TRBV7-2 CASSTRTGIGELFF
TRBV19 CASSQGTSGNEQFF
TRBV6-5 CATSTGPSSF
TRBV28 CASRTDRVEFNYGYTF
TRBV27 CASSPFTEDRANYGYTF
TRBV5-1 CASSPPPYGDPSSYNEQFF
TRBV19 CASSTKGVNEQFF
TRBV25-1 CAGPGGTDTQYF
TRBV6-6 CASSLAATYEQYF
TRBV5-3 CARSCGNRPYNEQFF
TRBV6-2/TRBV6-3 CASTPGQSVNYGYTF
TRBV15 CATSRDLPGGSGAFF
TRBV27 CASSTVKPGLAGVGGTDTQYF
TRBV7-9 CASSASGVQPQHF
TRBV25-1 CASTPNKGGPLNTGELFF
TRBV19 CASLRTGASNQPQHF
TRBV18 CASSPPGLNTGELFF
TRBV9 CASSNGTGGLFF
TRBV14 CASSQTGNYNEQFF
TRBV10-3 CAISESRSGEDYNEQFF
TRBV6-2/TRBV6-3 CASSYVGSNQPQHF